This record concerns one T cell receptor beta chain sequence. V lost 0 bases to trimming and J lost 2 bases; unmatched junction nucleotides: 7. CDR3 length: 16 amino acids. CDR1 and CDR2 (germline): SGDLS, YYNGEE. Which cohort a participant joined came from the clinical history participants gave. The data originate from a study of blood T cell repertoires in COVID-19. Original processing methods: Counts of nucleated cells, estimated from reference gene primer amplification, were obtained. Produced via immunoSEQ multiplex PCR; TCRdb's table is partial and in-frame only. The V and J calls and clone size were taken over from that table, and D and trimming were inferred from the DNA. The table shows some 150,000 clones, with about 90% occurring only once.

The TCR was taken from a human donor with acute COVID-19. The donor label of this sample is uncertain. The sequenced material came from PBMCs or T cells enriched from blood (not recorded which). The chain is built from TRBV9 and TRBJ2-5; 7 positions agree with TRBD2. This CDR3 reads CASSVGAGVPQETQYF. The CDR3 DNA reads TGTGCCAGCAGCGTAGGGGCGGGGGTCCCTCAAGAGACCCAGTACTTC.